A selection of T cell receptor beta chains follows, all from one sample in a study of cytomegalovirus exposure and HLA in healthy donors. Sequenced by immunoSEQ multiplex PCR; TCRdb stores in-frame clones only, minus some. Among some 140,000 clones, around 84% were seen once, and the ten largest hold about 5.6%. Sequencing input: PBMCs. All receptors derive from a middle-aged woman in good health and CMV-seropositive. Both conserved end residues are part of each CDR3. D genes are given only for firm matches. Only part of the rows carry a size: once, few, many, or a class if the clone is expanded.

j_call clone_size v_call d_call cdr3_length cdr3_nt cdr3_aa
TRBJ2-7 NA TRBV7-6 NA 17 TGTGCCAGCAGCTTAGTAGTAGCTGGCAGGGGAGCCTACGAGCAGTACTTC CASSLVVAGRGAYEQYF
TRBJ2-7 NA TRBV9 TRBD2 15 TGTGCCAGCAGCCAGGGCGGAAAGCGGGACTACGAGCAGTACTTC CASSQGGKRDYEQYF
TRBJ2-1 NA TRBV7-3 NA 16 TGTGCCAGCAGCTTAACGTCCCGACAGTTTTCAAGTGAGCAGTTCTTC CASSLTSRQFSSEQFF
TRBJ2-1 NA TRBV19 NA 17 TGTGCCAGTAGTATAGCCGGGGTTGGAGCGAAGTACAATGAGCAGTTCTTC CASSIAGVGAKYNEQFF
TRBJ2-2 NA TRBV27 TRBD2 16 TGTGCCAGCAGTTCGTTAGCGGGAGGGCCAGTCGGGGAGCTGTTTTTT CASSSLAGGPVGELFF
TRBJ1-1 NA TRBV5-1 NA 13 TGCGCCAGCAGGGTACAGCCGAACACTGAAGCTTTCTTT CASRVQPNTEAFF
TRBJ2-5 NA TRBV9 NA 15 TGTGCCAGCAGCGTAGGGACAGCCCACTCGTTGCCCCAGTACTTC CASSVGTAHSLPQYF
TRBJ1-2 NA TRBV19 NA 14 TGTGCCAGTAGTATACCGGGTCGGAACTATGGCTACACCTTC CASSIPGRNYGYTF
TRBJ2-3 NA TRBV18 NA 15 TGTGCCAGCTCGGGAACTCCCGGGAGTGTAGATACGCAGTATTTT CASSGTPGSVDTQYF
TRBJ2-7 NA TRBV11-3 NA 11 TGTGCCAGCAGCTTAGATTCGGGGCAGTACTTC CASSLDSGQYF
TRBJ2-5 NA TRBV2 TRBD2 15 TGTGCCAGCAGTGAAAGGGCTAGCGGCCAAGAGACCCAGTACTTC CASSERASGQETQYF
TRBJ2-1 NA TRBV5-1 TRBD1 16 TGCGCCAGCAGCGGGGGACAGGGGACTAGGTATGATGAGCAGTTCTTC CASSGGQGTRYDEQFF
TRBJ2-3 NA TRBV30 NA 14 TGTGCCTGGGGTGGAGACTTGTTCCCAGATACGCAGTATTTT CAWGGDLFPDTQYF
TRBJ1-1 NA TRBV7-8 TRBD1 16 TGTGCCAGCAGCCTCGGGACAGGGGGCATGAACACTGAAGCTTTCTTT CASSLGTGGMNTEAFF
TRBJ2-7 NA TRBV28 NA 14 TGTGCCAGCAGTTTCTGGGACAAAAGGTACGAGCAGTACTTC CASSFWDKRYEQYF
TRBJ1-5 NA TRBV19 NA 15 TGTGCCAGTAGTATCGGCCAGGGGCCCGGTCAGCCCCAGCATTTT CASSIGQGPGQPQHF
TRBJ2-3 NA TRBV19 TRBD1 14 TGTGCCAGTAGGCAACAGGGGGCGGGAGATACGCAGTATTTT CASRQQGAGDTQYF
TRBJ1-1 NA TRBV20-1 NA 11 TGCAGTGGGGGAGGAACCACTGAAGCTTTCTTT CSGGGTTEAFF
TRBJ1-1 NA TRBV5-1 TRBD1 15 TGCGCCAGCATTGGGACAGGGCGTTGGGCGACTGAAGCTTTCTTT CASIGTGRWATEAFF
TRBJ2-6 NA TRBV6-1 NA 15 TGTGCCAGCGTGGACATAACCCCTGGGGCCAACGTCCTGACTTTC CASVDITPGANVLTF
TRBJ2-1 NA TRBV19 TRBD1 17 TGTGCCAGTAGTAGGACAGGGGGCGGTAGCGGGGAAAATGAGCAGTTCTTC CASSRTGGGSGENEQFF
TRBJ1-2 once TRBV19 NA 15 TGTGCCAGTAGTATTCCAGGGATTCCAGAGTATGGCTACACCTTC CASSIPGIPEYGYTF
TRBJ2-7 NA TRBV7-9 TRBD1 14 TGTGCCAGCAGCTACCGGGACAGGGGCCCCGAGCAGTACTTC CASSYRDRGPEQYF
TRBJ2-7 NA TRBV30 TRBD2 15 TGTGCCTGGAGGGGACTAGCGGGAGGCACCTACGAGCAGTACTTC CAWRGLAGGTYEQYF
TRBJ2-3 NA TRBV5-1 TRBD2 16 TGCGCCAGCAGCACAGGACTAGCGGGAGTCACAGATACGCAGTATTTT CASSTGLAGVTDTQYF
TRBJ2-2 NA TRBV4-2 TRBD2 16 TGTGCCAGCAGCCAAGTTAGCGGGTCCCCGACTGGGGAGCTGTTTTTT CASSQVSGSPTGELFF
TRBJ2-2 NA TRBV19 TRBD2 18 TGTGCCAGTAGTATAATTCAAGTTCGGGGGAGGGACACCGGGGAGCTGTTTTTT CASSIIQVRGRDTGELFF
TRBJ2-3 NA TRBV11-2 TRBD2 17 TGTGCCAGCAGCACAGGACTAGCGGGAGGGGTGGGAGATACGCAGTATTTT CASSTGLAGGVGDTQYF
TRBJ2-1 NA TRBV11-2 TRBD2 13 TGTGCCAGCAGCCCGACTAGCCTAGGTGAGCAGTTCTTC CASSPTSLGEQFF
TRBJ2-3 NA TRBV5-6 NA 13 TGTGCCAGCAGCCCCGTGTACACAGATACGCAGTATTTT CASSPVYTDTQYF
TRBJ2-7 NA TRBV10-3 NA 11 TGTGCCATCGCGGCCAGCTACGAGCAGTACTTC CAIAASYEQYF
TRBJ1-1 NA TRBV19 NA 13 TGTGCCAGTAGTATAGATGCGGGGACTGAAGCTTTCTTT CASSIDAGTEAFF
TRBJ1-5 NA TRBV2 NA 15 TGTGCCAGCAGGGATACAGGGATAAGCAATCAGCCCCAGCATTTT CASRDTGISNQPQHF
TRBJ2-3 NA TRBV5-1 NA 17 TGCGCCAGCAGCTTGGAAGTAACAGGACGAGACACAGATACGCAGTATTTT CASSLEVTGRDTDTQYF
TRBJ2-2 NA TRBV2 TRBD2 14 TGTGCCAGCACACGGGAGGGAAACACCGGGGAGCTGTTTTTT CASTREGNTGELFF
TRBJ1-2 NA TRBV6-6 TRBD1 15 TGTGCCAGCACCCAGACAGGGGCTGACAACTATGGCTACACCTTC CASTQTGADNYGYTF
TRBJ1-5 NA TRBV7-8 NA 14 TGTGCCAGCAGCTCACAGGGTTTTCGTCAGCCCCAGCATTTT CASSSQGFRQPQHF
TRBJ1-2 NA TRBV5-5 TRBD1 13 TGTGCCAGCAGCGTACAGGGGCGGGGAGGCTACACCTTC CASSVQGRGGYTF
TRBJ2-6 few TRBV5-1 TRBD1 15 TGCGCCAGCAAGACAGGGGTGGAAGGGGCCAACGTCCTGACTTTC CASKTGVEGANVLTF
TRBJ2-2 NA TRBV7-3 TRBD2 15 TGTGCCAGCAGCCCAGCGGGAGGTGTCACCGGGGAGCTGTTTTTT CASSPAGGVTGELFF
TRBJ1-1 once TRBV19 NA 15 TGTGCCAGTAGTAGGAGGGGACCCCTCGAGACTGAAGCTTTCTTT CASSRRGPLETEAFF
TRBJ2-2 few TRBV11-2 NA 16 TGTGCCAGCAGCTCGCCTTCTCTGCTAAGCACCGGGGAGCTGTTTTTT CASSSPSLLSTGELFF
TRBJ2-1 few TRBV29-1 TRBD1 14 TGCAGCGTTGTAGGGTGGACAGGGGGGAATGAGCAGTTCTTC CSVVGWTGGNEQFF
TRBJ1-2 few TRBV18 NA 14 TGTGCCAGCTCACCTCTGGACAGCCGATATGGCTACACCTTC CASSPLDSRYGYTF
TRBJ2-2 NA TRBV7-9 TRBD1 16 TGTGCCAGCAGCCTGACAGGGACCGATTCTGGGGGGGAGCTGTTTTTT CASSLTGTDSGGELFF
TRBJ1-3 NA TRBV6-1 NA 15 TGTGCCAGCAGGGAACAGGGATCCTCTGGAAACACCATATATTTT CASREQGSSGNTIYF
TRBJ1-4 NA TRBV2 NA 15 TGTGCCAGCAGTGGAAAAGGGTTGGAGGGTGAAAAACTGTTTTTT CASSGKGLEGEKLFF
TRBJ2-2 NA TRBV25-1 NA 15 TGTGCCAGCAGTGAATTAGGACAAATCACCGGGGAGCTGTTTTTT CASSELGQITGELFF
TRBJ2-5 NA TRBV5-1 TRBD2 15 TGCGCCAGCAGCTTGTTTGGCGGGAGCGAAGAGACCCAGTACTTC CASSLFGGSEETQYF
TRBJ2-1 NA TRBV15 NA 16 TGTGCCACCAGCAGAGATCGAGGGGGAGGGCCCAATGAGCAGTTCTTC CATSRDRGGGPNEQFF
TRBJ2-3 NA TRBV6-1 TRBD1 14 TGTGCCAGCAGTCTGCGACAGGGAACAGATACGCAGTATTTT CASSLRQGTDTQYF